This TCR beta chain came from a study of response to subunit inactivated influenza vaccine. Study-wide results and caveats: It was the authors' suggestion that each seasonal influenza vaccination recruits few new T cells.

The CDR3 extends over 14 amino acids. Trimming took off 1 base at V and 5 bases at J, with 11 bases between the two ends. Germline CDR1 and CDR2: SGDLS and YYNGEE. This clonotype was counted many times. The antigen is undetermined. TCRdb re-derived calls from the RT-PCR reads in MiXCR, one entry per CDR3 protein. The profile shows around 580,000 distinct CDR3 sequences, roughly 12% of them singletons. This clonotype originated in a man in his fifties or sixties who received an inactivated influenza vaccine. This chain joins TRBV9 and TRBJ2-3; a possible D gene is TRBD1 (5 bases). The specimen comprised PBMCs from blood, sampled on the day of vaccination. The CDR3 reads CASSVPSQGDTQYF. The CDR3 coding sequence is TGTGCCAGCAGCGTACCATCCCAGGGAGATACGCAGTATTTT.